The 24 T cell receptor beta chains listed next were all sequenced from one sample in a study of OX40 agonist ivuxolimab in advanced cancers. TCRdb's copy holds only in-frame clones and misses some; the assay was immunoSEQ multiplex PCR. The sample includes fewer than 90,000 clones, 93% of them seen just once. The material was CD4+ or CD8+ T cells sorted from blood, obtained in a trial of the OX40 agonist ivuxolimab. These receptor sequences come from an adult with an advanced solid tumor such as melanoma, head and neck, liver or kidney cancer.

The chain uses TRBV27 and TRBJ2-5; 11 bases align to TRBD2. Germline V gene sequence: CDR1 MNHEY, CDR2 SMNVEV (reference sequence). With V trimmed by 1 base and J by 4 bases, 2 bases remained unmatched. This CDR3 has 15 amino acids. The CDR3 bases are TGTGCCAGCAGTTTATTCCTAGCGGGAGGAGAGACCCAGTACTTC. It translates to CASSLFLAGGETQYF.

As regards this clone: Sequence at one end of the junction differs from germline and may be a read error. The chain couples TRBV5-4 to TRBJ2-3; weak D call: TRBD1 (6 bases). This CDR3 comprises 13 residues. The germline gives CDR1 SGHNT, CDR2 YYREEE (reference sequence). CDR3 nucleotide sequence: TGTGCCAGCAGCCCAGCCACCCCTGATAACAGGGATTTT. Translation: CASSPATPDNRDF.

The chain joins TRBV7-6 to TRBJ1-1; no clear D. V lost 1 base and J 0 bases, leaving 6 bases between the germline ends. The CDR3 loop spans 14 amino acids. CDR1 and CDR2 from the germline V gene are SGHVS and FNYEAQ. The CDR3 DNA follows: TGTGCCAGCAGCTTAGGGGCTTTGAACACTGAAGCTTTCTTT. It translates to CASSLGALNTEAFF.

The V gene is TRBV7-9, the J gene TRBJ2-7; a possible D gene is TRBD1 (6 bases). The V end lost 2 bases, the J end lost 1 base, and 12 bases lay between the germline ends. CDR3 length: 15 residues. Germline V gene sequence: CDR1 SEHNR, CDR2 FQNEAQ (reference sequence). The chain's CDR3 is CASSLTGQLSYEQYF. CDR3 in DNA: TGTGCCAGCAGCTTAACAGGACAGCTTTCCTACGAGCAGTACTTC.

V is TRBV29-1 and J is TRBJ2-1, with 7 bases identical to TRBD1. J was trimmed by 5 bases and V by 7 bases; bases with no gene match: 5. Germline loops: CDR1 SQVTM, CDR2 ANQGSEA. The CDR3 is made up of 12 amino acids. Written as DNA, the CDR3 is TGCAGCGGTATGGGACAGAACAATGAGCAGTTCTTC. Its protein product is CSGMGQNNEQFF.

The gene calls are TRBV19 and TRBJ1-5; TRBD1 is a possible D gene (5 bases). The germline CDR1 and CDR2 sequences are LNHDA and SQIVND (reference sequence). Trimming shortened V by 4 bases and J by 0 bases, and 13 bases separated the two germline ends. The CDR3 length is 16 residues. CDR3 sequence: CASSTRGGYSNQPQHF. The CDR3 DNA reads TGTGCCAGTAGTACCCGCGGGGGTTATAGCAATCAGCCCCAGCATTTT.

The V gene is TRBV13, the J gene TRBJ2-1, with 8 bases fitting TRBD2. The CDR3 covers 13 residues. J gave up 10 bases and V 7 bases, and 9 bases lay outside the gene matches. CDR1 and CDR2 from the germline V gene are PRHDT and FYEKMQ (reference sequence). The CDR3: CASTTGLGREQFF. The CDR3 DNA reads as TGTGCCAGCACCACGGGACTAGGTCGCGAGCAGTTCTTC.

V gene TRBV10-2 combines with J gene TRBJ2-1; D gene ambiguous. V lost 1 base and J 8 bases, leaving 9 bases between the germline ends. The germline CDR1 and CDR2 sequences are WSHSY and SAAADI. CDR3 length: 13 amino acids. For the CDR3, the DNA is TGCGCCAGCAGTGAGTTTAAGCGAGATGAGCAGTTCTTC. Translation: CASSEFKRDEQFF.

This chain joins TRBV6-1 and TRBJ1-6, with D possibly TRBD1 on 5 matching bases. The germline V gene encodes CDR1 MNHNS and CDR2 SASEGT. Trimming stripped 2 bases from V and 8 bases from J, with 13 bases between. CDR3 length: 15 amino acids. The CDR3 DNA follows: TGTGCCAGCAGTGAATGGACCCAGGGTCATTCACCCCTCCACTTT. This gives the protein CASSEWTQGHSPLHF.

The chain couples TRBV6-5 to TRBJ2-3; the D call may be TRBD1 or TRBD2 (5 bases each). The germline CDR1 and CDR2 sequences are MNHEY and SVGAGI. The CDR3 consists of 16 residues. The ends were cut back, 0 bases at V and 0 bases at J, with 10 bases in the middle. CDR3 sequence (DNA): TGTGCCAGCAGTTACTCGTCCGGGGCTAGCACAGATACGCAGTATTTT. Protein sequence: CASSYSSGASTDTQYF.

The chain uses TRBV4-1 and TRBJ2-5; 8 positions agree with TRBD1. V shed 3 bases, J shed 2 bases, and the junction held 5 bases outside the gene matches. The CDR3 consists of 15 residues. The germline V gene encodes CDR1 MGHRA and CDR2 YSYEKL. CDR3 sequence: CASSHPGQGQETQYF. The CDR3 DNA is TGCGCCAGCAGCCACCCCGGACAGGGTCAAGAGACCCAGTACTTC.

J is TRBJ2-1 and V is TRBV14; 14 bases are a match to TRBD2. The CDR3 runs 16 residues. The V and J ends lost 3 bases and 8 bases, in that order; junction bases with no gene match: 6. CDR1 and CDR2 from the germline V gene are SGHDN and FVKESK. The CDR3 loop is CASSQLGTSGRDEQFF. In DNA, the CDR3 is TGTGCCAGCAGCCAGTTAGGGACTAGCGGGAGAGATGAGCAGTTCTTC. Variable domain in full (rest from reference TRBV14 and TRBJ2-1): EAGVTQFPSHSVIEKGQTVTLRCDPISGHDNLYWYRRVMGKEIKFLLHFVKESKQDESGMPNNRFLAERTGGTYSTLKVQPAELEDSGVYFCASSQLGTSGRDEQFFGPGTRLTVL.

This clone was counted a few times. The chain employs TRBV7-9 and TRBJ1-2; D unclear. This CDR3 contains 12 residues. The V gene's germline CDR1 is SEHNR and CDR2 FQNEAQ (reference sequence). V was cut by 8 bases and J by 2 bases, with 9 bases left in between. The CDR3 sequence: CASLAGNYGYTF. The CDR3 nucleotides read TGTGCCAGCCTGGCAGGAAACTATGGCTACACCTTC.

This chain links TRBV5-4 with TRBJ2-7; the D call may be TRBD1 or TRBD2 (5 bases each). V was pared by 4 bases and J by 3 bases, with 14 bases between. The germline CDR1 and CDR2 sequences are SGHNT and YYREEE (reference sequence). There are 14 residues in the CDR3. CDR3 nucleotide sequence: TGTGCCAGCAGCCACCGGGACGGATACTACGAGCAGTACTTC. It yields the protein CASSHRDGYYEQYF.

The rearrangement links TRBV5-1 to TRBJ2-1, with D tentatively TRBD1 or TRBD2 (5 bases each). This CDR3 comprises 14 residues. In germline, CDR1 is SGHRS, CDR2 YFSETQ. V dropped 2 bases and J dropped 5 bases, with 11 bases sitting between them. CDR3 residues: CASSFRDHDNEQFF. The CDR3 bases are TGCGCCAGCAGCTTCCGGGACCACGACAATGAGCAGTTCTTC.

The chain uses TRBV4-3 and TRBJ1-1; no clear D gene. Germline assignment: CDR1 LGHNA and CDR2 YSLEER. This CDR3 region has 13 residues. V was trimmed by 4 bases and J by 3 bases, leaving 9 bases between them. The CDR3 loop reads CASSPYKDTEAFF. The DNA for the CDR3 is TGCGCCAGCAGCCCGTACAAGGACACTGAAGCTTTCTTT.

The rearrangement links TRBV25-1 to TRBJ1-2, with D maybe TRBD1 (6 bases). V was cut by 0 bases and J by 2 bases, with 10 bases left in between. Germline assignment: CDR1 MGHDK and CDR2 SYGVNS. The CDR3 totals 15 residues. CDR3 coding DNA: TGTGCCAGCAGTGAATATATAGGACAGAACTATGGCTACACCTTC. This codes for CASSEYIGQNYGYTF.

The V and J genes are TRBV4-1 and TRBJ2-7; no reliable D call. Trimming removed 0 bases at V and 5 bases at J, with 11 bases between. This CDR3 has 14 amino acids. The germline gives CDR1 MGHRA, CDR2 YSYEKL. The chain's CDR3 is CASSQEPGDNEQYF. The CDR3 DNA sequence: TGCGCCAGCAGCCAAGAGCCAGGAGATAACGAGCAGTACTTC.

The gene calls are TRBV5-6 and TRBJ2-6, with no clear D. V was trimmed by 1 base and J by 2 bases, leaving 7 bases between them. CDR3 length: 15 residues. Looked up from germline, CDR1 is SGHDT and CDR2 is YYEEEE. CDR3 protein: CASSLTQTGANVLTF. The CDR3, as DNA: TGTGCCAGCAGCTTGACTCAGACTGGGGCCAACGTCCTGACTTTC.

The rearrangement links TRBV6-5 to TRBJ1-1, with D uncertain. The V gene lost 0 bases and the J gene lost 3 bases, with 11 bases spanning the gap. CDR3 length: 15 amino acids. Germline V gene sequence: CDR1 MNHEY, CDR2 SVGAGI. CDR3 sequence reads: CASSYSTSGDTEAFF. The CDR3 DNA reads as TGTGCCAGCAGTTACTCCACCTCCGGGGACACTGAAGCTTTCTTT.

The chain uses TRBV30 and TRBJ2-7; 8 bases map to TRBD1. From germline, CDR1 is GTSNPN and CDR2 SVGIG (reference sequence). This CDR3 has 14 residues. The junction had 4 bases not matched to a gene; V was cut back by 1 base and J by 2 bases. CDR3 in DNA: TGTGCCTGGAGTGGGACAGGGAAGCCCTACGAGCAGTACTTC. Translating it yields CAWSGTGKPYEQYF.

This chain uses TRBV6-7 with TRBJ1-2; tentatively, D is TRBD1 (6 bases). TRBV6-7 is an open reading frame, and its role is uncertain. The CDR3 length is 19 residues. Trimming left V 2 bases short and J 4 bases short, with 26 bases between. The CDR3, as DNA: TGTGCCAGCAGTTACGCCGTTGGGTCAGGGGTTAGTTTTTGCTATGGCTACACCTTC. This gives the protein CASSYAVGSGVSFCYGYTF.

The chain is built from TRBV6-6 and TRBJ1-2; no reliable D call. V was shortened by 8 bases and J by 4 bases, with 17 bases between the two germline ends. There are 14 residues in the CDR3. Germline V gives CDR1 MNHNY, CDR2 SVGAGI (reference sequence). The CDR3 sequence: CASSGSRLAYGYTF. CDR3 DNA: TGTGCCAGCTCGGGATCTCGCCTCGCCTATGGCTACACCTTC.

CDR3 nucleotide sequence: TGCGCCAGCAGCACAACTAGCGGGAGTCAGTCCTACGAGCAGTACTTC. Translation gives CASSTTSGSQSYEQYF. The genes are TRBV5-1 and TRBJ2-7; TRBD2 aligns across 11 bases. The CDR3 length is 16 residues. From germline, CDR1 is SGHRS and CDR2 YFSETQ. The V gene end was trimmed by 4 bases and the J gene end by 1 base; junction bases not matched to a gene: 7.